This TCR beta chain was sequenced during a study of PD-1 blockade in classical Hodgkin lymphoma (dated by TCRdb to 2020 to 2022). Broadly, across the study: The study used TCR beta sequencing and CyTOF to define a peripheral blood immune signature of response to PD-1 blockade in classical Hodgkin lymphoma. Beyond this particular receptor, the publication reports: The study covered only a single clinical trial cohort, and the causes of the repertoire differences, possibly disease activity or prior therapy, were still not defined. Baseline TCR diversity was reported as lower in newly diagnosed patients than in healthy donors, and lower still in relapsed/refractory patients.

Genomic DNA was isolated using the Qiagen DNeasy kit from unsorted PBMCs as well as from negatively selected CD4+ and CD8+ fractions. TCR beta CDR3 regions were subjected to amplification by immunoSEQ multiplex PCR with primers that anneal to V and J segments. Amplification bias was minimized using a synthetic immune receptor repertoire, and residual bias was removed computationally after sequencing. In the source study's methods: Custom Python scripts were used to quantify repertoire diversity as the Shannon entropy index. Unsorted, CD4+ and CD8+ repertoires were examined separately, except in combined analyses, for which CD4+ and CD8+ sequences were merged in silico. The source is immuneACCESS, and TCRdb retained only in-frame sequences with V and J called. Part of the clones is not carried over; for the studies checked, unresolved V genes explain less than half of this, and the remainder is unexplained. From that table come the V and J calls and clone size; the DNA was used to work out D and trimming. This sample lists around 10,000 clones; 91% were detected once. The top ten constitute approximately 8.4% of the sample.

Via the germline V gene, CDR1 is MGHRA and CDR2 YSYEKL. The germline ends are 14 bases apart after V is trimmed by 4 bases and J by 5 bases. Inclusive of the bounding cysteine and phenylalanine, the CDR3 is 14 residues long. Only the CDR3 DNA is retained, 42 bases long and in frame from the first base. As concerns this clone: Its antigen is still unknown. Base-call qualities are not available, and no considerably larger clone is one nucleotide away.

Interpreted using the paper, the time point label stands for: newly diagnosed, previously untreated cHL patient sample. CD8+ T cells were purified from thawed PBMCs by magnetic negative selection with a Miltenyi CD8+ T cell isolation kit. As a comparison group for the relapsed/refractory trial patients, PBMCs were sequenced from patients with newly diagnosed, previously untreated classical Hodgkin lymphoma. Peripheral blood was collected in 8 mL Vacutainer Cell Preparation Tubes, from which PBMCs were isolated by centrifugation and then cryopreserved. Purified CD4+ and CD8+ fractions were generated only in cases for which an additional PBMC sample was available. On LS columns in a quadroMACS separator, the magnetically labelled cells were depleted, and the flow-through was collected as the purified fraction.

This chain joins TRBV4-1 to TRBJ1-1; the best D guess is TRBD1, with 6 bases matching. The receptor's source is a human donor with classical Hodgkin lymphoma. The sample comprised CD8+ T cells from blood. The nucleotide sequence is TGCGCCAGCAGCCCGGGGGCCCCTTGGACTGAAGCTTTCTTT. Its coded protein is CASSPGAPWTEAFF.